These 4 T cell receptor beta chains came from one sample sequenced in a study of cytomegalovirus exposure and HLA in healthy donors. The PCR had 60 Vbeta and 13 Jbeta primers. The method was immunoSEQ multiplex PCR; TCRdb's version includes in-frame clones alone and lacks a portion of them. There are approximately 170,000 clones in the sample; approximately 82% occur only once, and around 4.7% lies in the top ten. The material sequenced was PBMCs. The receptor set was obtained from a male donor in good health and CMV-seronegative.

V gene TRBV6-5 combines with J gene TRBJ2-7, with 9 bases fitting TRBD1. CDR3 length: 15 residues. CDR1 and CDR2 from the germline V gene are MNHEY and SVGAGI. The V and J ends lost 2 bases and 4 bases, in that order; junction bases with no gene match: 6. The CDR3 here is CASSYPGTGRYEQYF. The CDR3 DNA reads as TGTGCCAGCAGTTACCCCGGGACAGGGAGGTACGAGCAGTACTTC.

This chain connects TRBV5-5 to TRBJ2-7, with 7 bases identical to TRBD1. J was trimmed by 1 base and V by 4 bases; bases with no gene match: 8. The length of the CDR3 is 15 residues. From germline, CDR1 is SGHKS and CDR2 YYEKEE (reference sequence). As DNA, the CDR3 is TGTGCCAGCAGCGTAGGACCGGGACAGTCCTACGAGCAGTACTTC. This encodes CASSVGPGQSYEQYF.

V and J are TRBV27 and TRBJ2-5; 10 bases are shared with TRBD1. Germline V gene sequence: CDR1 MNHEY, CDR2 SMNVEV (reference sequence). J was trimmed by 2 bases and V by 6 bases; bases with no gene match: 6. The CDR3 covers 15 residues. DNA for the CDR3: TGTGCCAGCAGCAAGGGACAGGGGAGACAAGAGACCCAGTACTTC. It codes for CASSKGQGRQETQYF.

The CDR3 region has the DNA TGTGCCAGTAGACCACCCAGAGGACAGGGTTATGGCTACACCTTC. It encodes CASRPPRGQGYGYTF. V is TRBV19 and J is TRBJ1-2; TRBD1 matches 8 bases. This CDR3 is 15 amino acids long. V lost 6 bases and J lost 5; bases outside the gene matches: 11. CDR1 is LNHDA and CDR2 is SQIVND in the germline V gene (reference sequence).